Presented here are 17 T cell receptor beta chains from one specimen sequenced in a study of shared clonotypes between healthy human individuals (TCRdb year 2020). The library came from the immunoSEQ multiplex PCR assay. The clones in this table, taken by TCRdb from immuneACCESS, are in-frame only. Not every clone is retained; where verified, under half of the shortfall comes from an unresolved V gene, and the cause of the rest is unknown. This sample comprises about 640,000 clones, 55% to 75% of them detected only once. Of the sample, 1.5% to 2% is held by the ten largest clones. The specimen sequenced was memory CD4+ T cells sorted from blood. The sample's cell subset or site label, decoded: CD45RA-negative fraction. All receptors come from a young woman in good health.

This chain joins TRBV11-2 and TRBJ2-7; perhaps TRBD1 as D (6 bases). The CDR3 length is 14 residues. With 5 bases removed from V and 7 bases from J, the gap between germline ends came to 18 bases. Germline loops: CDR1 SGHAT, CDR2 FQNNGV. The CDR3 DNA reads TGTGCCAGCAGCCCCGGACAGACCCTCGGGGAGCAGTACTTC. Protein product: CASSPGQTLGEQYF.

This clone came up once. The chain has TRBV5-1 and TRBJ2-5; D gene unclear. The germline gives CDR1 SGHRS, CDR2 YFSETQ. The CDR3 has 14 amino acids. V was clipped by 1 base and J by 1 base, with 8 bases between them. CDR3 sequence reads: CASSLIPSQETQYF. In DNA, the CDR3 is TGCGCCAGCAGCTTGATCCCGAGCCAAGAGACCCAGTACTTC.

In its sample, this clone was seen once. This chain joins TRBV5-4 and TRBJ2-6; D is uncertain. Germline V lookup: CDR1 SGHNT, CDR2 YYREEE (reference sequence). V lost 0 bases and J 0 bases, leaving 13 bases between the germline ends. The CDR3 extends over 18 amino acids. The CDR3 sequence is CASSLALLHRSGANVLTF. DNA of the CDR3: TGTGCCAGCAGCTTGGCCCTTCTACACCGCTCTGGGGCCAACGTCCTGACTTTC.

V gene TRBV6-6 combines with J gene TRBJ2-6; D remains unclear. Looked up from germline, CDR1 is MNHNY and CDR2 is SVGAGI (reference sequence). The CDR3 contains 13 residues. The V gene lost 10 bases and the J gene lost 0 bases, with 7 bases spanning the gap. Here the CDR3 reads CATRFSGANVLTF. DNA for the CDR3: TGTGCCACTCGGTTCTCTGGGGCCAACGTCCTGACTTTC.

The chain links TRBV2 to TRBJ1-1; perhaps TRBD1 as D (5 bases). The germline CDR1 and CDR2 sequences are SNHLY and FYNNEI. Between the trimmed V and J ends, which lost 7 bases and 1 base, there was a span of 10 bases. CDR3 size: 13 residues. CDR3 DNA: TGTGCCAGCACGTTACAGGCGAACACTGAAGCTTTCTTT. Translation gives CASTLQANTEAFF.

The CDR3 DNA is TGTGCCAGCTCGGGGCAGCACCAAGAGACCCAGTACTTC. Translation gives CASSGQHQETQYF. V is TRBV18 and J is TRBJ2-5, with TRBD1 as a possible D gene (5 bases). Trimming removed 6 bases at V and 0 bases at J, with 8 bases between. Germline V CDR1 and CDR2: KGHSH, LQKENI. The CDR3 totals 13 residues. The whole variable domain, filled in from reference TRBV18 and TRBJ2-5, reads NAGVMQNPRHLVRRRGQEARLRCSPMKGHSHVYWYRQLPEEGLKFMVYLQKENIIDESGMPKERFSAEFPKEGPSILRIQQVVRGDSAAYFCASSGQHQETQYFGPGTRLLVL.

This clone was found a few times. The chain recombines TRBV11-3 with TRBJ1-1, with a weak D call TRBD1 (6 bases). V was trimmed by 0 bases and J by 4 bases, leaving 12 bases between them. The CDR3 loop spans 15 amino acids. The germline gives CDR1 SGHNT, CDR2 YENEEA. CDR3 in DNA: TGTGCCAGCAGCTTAGATTCCAGGGGAGGCACTGAAGCTTTCTTT. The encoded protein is CASSLDSRGGTEAFF.

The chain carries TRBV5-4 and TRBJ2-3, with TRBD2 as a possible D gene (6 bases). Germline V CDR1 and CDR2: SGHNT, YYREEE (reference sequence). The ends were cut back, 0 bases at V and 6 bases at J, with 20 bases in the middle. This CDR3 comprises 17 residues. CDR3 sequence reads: CASSLGLRGVGKDTQYF. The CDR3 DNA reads TGTGCCAGCAGCTTGGGGTTACGCGGGGTAGGAAAGGATACGCAGTATTTT.

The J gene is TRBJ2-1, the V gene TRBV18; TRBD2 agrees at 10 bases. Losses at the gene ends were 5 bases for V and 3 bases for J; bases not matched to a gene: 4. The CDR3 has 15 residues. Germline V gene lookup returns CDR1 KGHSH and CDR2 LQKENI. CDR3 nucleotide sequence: TGTGCCAGCTCAGATAGGACTAGCGGCTACAATGAGCAGTTCTTC. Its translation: CASSDRTSGYNEQFF.

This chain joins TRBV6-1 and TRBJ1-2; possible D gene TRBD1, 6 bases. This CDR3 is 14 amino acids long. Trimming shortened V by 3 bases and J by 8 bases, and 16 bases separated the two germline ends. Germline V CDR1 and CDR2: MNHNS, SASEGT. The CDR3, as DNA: TGTGCCAGCAGTGAGACAGGAGTAAGGGAAGGCTACACCTTC. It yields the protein CASSETGVREGYTF.

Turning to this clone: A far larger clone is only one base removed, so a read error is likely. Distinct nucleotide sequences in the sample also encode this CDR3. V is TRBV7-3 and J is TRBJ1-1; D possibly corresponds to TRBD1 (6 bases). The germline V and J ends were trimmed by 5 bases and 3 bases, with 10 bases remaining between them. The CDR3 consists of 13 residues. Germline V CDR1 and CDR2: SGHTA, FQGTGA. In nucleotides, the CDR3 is TGTGCCAGCAGCCAACAGGGCGACACTGAAGCTTTCTTT. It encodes CASSQQGDTEAFF. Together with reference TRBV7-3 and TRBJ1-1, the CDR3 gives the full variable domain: GAGVSQTPSNKVTEKGKYVELRCDPISGHTALYWYRQSLGQGPEFLIYFQGTGAADDSGLPNDRFFAVRPEGSVSTLKIQRTERGDSAVYLCASSQQGDTEAFFGQGTRLTVV.

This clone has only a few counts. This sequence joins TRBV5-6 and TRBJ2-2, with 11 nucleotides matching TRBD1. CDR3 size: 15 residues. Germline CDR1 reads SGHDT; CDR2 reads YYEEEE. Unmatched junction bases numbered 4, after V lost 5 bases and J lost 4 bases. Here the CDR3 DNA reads TGTGCCAGCAGACGGGGACAGGGGGTCACCGGGGAGCTGTTTTTT. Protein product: CASRRGQGVTGELFF.

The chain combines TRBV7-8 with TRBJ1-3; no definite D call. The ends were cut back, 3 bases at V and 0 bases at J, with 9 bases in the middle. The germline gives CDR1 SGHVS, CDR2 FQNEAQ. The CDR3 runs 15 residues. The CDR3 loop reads CASSFQPYSGNTIYF. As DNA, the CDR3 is TGTGCCAGCAGCTTTCAGCCGTACTCTGGAAACACCATATATTTT.

The CDR3 nucleotides are TGTGCCAGCAGCCCCCGGGATCGGGGGGAGCTGTTTTTT. This sequence encodes CASSPRDRGELFF. The genes are TRBV7-9 and TRBJ2-2, with D possibly TRBD2 on 5 matching bases. In germline, CDR1 is SEHNR, CDR2 FQNEAQ (reference sequence). Between the trimmed V and J ends, which lost 5 bases and 8 bases, there was a span of 12 bases. The CDR3 is 13 amino acids.

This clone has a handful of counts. For the CDR3, the DNA is TGTGCCAGCAGCTTGGGGGGACAGGGGCTGAATGAGCAGTTCTTC. Its translation is CASSLGGQGLNEQFF. The chain employs TRBV11-3 and TRBJ2-1; 10 nucleotides line up with TRBD1. Germline V gene sequence: CDR1 SGHNT, CDR2 YENEEA. This CDR3 comprises 15 residues. Trimming removed 3 bases from V and 7 bases from J; junction bases left unmatched: 6.

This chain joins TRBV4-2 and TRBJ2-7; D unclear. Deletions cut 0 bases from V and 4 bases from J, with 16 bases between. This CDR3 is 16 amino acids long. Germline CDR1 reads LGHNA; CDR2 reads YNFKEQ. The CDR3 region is CASSQDTLPGPYEQYF. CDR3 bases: TGTGCCAGCAGCCAAGACACCCTCCCTGGGCCTTACGAGCAGTACTTC.

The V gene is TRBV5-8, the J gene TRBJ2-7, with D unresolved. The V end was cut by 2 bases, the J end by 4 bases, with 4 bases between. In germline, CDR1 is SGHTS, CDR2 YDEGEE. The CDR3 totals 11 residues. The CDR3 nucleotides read TGTGCCAGCAGCTTTATTTACGAGCAGTACTTC. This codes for CASSFIYEQYF. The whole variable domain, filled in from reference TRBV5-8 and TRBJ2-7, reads EAGVTQSPTHLIKTRGQQATLRCSPISGHTSVYWYQQALGLGLQFLLWYDEGEERNRGNFPPRFSGRQFPNYSSELNVNALELEDSALYLCASSFIYEQYFGPGTRLTVT.